Reported below is one T cell receptor beta chain. The antigen remains unidentified. Template switching, a step in the protocol, added a universal primer site, and cDNA carried unique molecular identifiers. MiXCR, run by TCRdb on the 5' RACE reads, gives a single entry per CDR3 protein. The sample lists roughly 1,500,000 distinct CDR3 sequences, about 32% occurring once. The record originates from a study of identical twins. Germline-derived CDR1 and CDR2 are ENHRY and SYGVKD. The CDR3 loop spans 16 amino acids. Trimming stripped 4 bases from V and 0 bases from J, with 16 bases between. Broader study findings: Weaker excess twin sharing was observed in beta out-of-frame sequences. Among out-of-frame alpha sequences shared by twins, low generation probability occurred in excess.

Each donor (without exception) was a healthy Caucasian. The rearrangement joins TRBV10-3 to TRBJ2-7; maybe TRBD2 (5 bases). Material: cord blood. The TCR sequence derives from a newborn girl in good health. As DNA, the CDR3 is TGTGCCATCAGTGCGTGGGAGAAGAGGAACTCCTACGAGCAGTACTTC. This encodes CAISAWEKRNSYEQYF.